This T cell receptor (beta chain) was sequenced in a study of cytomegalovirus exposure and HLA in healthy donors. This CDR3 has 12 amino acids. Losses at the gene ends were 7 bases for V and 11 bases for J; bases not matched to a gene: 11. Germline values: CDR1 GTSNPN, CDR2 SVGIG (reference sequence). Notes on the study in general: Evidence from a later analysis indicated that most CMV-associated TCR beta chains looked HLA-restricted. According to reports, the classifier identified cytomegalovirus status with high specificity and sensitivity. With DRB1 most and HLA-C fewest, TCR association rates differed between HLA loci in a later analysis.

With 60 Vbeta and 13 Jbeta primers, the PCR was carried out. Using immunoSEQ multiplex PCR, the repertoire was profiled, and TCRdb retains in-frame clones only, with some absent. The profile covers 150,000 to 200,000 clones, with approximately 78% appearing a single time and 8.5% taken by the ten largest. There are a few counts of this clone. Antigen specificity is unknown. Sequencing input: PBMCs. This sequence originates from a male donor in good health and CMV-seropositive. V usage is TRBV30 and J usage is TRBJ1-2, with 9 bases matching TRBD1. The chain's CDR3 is CAFSPGQGSYTF. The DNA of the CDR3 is TGTGCCTTCTCTCCGGGACAGGGCTCTTACACCTTC.